This TCR beta chain was documented in a study of T-cell reconstitution after alpha-beta-depleted transplantation in children. Many counts were recorded for this clonotype. Unique molecular identifiers tagged the TCRbeta library. Each CDR3 protein is one row after TCRdb ran MiXCR on the PCR reads. The data show about 110,000 distinct CDR3 sequences, 10% to 13% seen once. This clonotype was sampled from a human donor who donated a stem cell graft to a child with acute lymphoblastic leukemia. The sample consisted of PBMCs from the stem cell graft donor, taken from the stem cell graft.

The DNA for the CDR3 is TGCGCCAGCAGCCCCTTGGGCACCTACAATGAGCAGTTCTTC. Translating gives CASSPLGTYNEQFF. V usage is TRBV4-1 and J usage is TRBJ2-1; no definite D call. There are 14 residues in the CDR3. Germline V gives CDR1 MGHRA, CDR2 YSYEKL. V dropped 4 bases and J dropped 2 bases, with 9 bases sitting between them.